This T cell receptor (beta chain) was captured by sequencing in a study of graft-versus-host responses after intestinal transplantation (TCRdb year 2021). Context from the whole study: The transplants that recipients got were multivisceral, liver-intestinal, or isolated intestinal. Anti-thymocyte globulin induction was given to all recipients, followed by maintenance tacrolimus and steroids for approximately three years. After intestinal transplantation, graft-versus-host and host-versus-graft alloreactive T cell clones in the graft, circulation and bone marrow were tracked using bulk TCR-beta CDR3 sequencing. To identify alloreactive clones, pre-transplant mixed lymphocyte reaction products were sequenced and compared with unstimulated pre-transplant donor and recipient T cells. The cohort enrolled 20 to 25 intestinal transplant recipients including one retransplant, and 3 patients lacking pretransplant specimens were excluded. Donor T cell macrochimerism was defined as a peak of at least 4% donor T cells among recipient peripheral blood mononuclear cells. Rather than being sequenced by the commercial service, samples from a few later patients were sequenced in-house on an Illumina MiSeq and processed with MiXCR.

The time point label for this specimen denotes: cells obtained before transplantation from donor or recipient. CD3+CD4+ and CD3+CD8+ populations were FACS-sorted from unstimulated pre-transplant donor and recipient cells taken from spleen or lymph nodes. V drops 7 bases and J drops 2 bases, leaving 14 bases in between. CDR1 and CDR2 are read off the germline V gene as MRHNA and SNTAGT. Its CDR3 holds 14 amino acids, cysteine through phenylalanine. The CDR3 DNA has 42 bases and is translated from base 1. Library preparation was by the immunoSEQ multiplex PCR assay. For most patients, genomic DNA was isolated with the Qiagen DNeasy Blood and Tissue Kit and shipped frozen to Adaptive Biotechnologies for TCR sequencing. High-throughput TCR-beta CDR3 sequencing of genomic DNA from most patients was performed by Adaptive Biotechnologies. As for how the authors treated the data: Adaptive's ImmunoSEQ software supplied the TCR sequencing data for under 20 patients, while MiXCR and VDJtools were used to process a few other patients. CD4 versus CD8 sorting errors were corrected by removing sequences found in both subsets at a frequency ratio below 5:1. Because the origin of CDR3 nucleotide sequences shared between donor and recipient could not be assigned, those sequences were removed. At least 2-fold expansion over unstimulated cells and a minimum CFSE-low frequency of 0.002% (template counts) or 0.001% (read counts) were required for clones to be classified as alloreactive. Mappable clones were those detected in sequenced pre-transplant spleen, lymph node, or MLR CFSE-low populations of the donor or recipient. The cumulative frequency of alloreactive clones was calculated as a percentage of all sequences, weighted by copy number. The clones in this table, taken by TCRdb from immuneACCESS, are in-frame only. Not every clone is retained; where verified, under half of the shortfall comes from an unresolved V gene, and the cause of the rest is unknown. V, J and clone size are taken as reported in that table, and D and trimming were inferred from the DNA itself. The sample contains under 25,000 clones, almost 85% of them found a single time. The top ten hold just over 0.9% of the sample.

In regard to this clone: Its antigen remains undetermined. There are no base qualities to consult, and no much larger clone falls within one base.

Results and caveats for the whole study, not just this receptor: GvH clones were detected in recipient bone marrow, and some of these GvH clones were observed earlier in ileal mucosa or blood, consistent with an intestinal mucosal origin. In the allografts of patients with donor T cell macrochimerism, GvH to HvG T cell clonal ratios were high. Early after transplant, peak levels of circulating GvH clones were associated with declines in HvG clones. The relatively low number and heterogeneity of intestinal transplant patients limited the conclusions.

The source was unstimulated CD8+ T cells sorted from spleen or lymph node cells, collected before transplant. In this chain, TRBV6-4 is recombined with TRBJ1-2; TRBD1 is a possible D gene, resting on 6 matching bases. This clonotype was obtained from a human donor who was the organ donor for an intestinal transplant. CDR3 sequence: CASTLDRPNYGYTF. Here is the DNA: TGTGCCAGCACCCTAGACAGGCCCAACTATGGCTACACCTTC.